Included here is one T cell receptor (beta chain) sequence, with context. Its target is unknown. This specimen comes from a study of siplizumab effects on memory and regulatory T cells. The assay was immunoSEQ multiplex PCR, and TCRdb's table has in-frame clones only and misses some. The profile shows some 120,000 clones, about 94% of them singletons. General study points: Siplizumab produced a significant reduction in alloreactive sequences that were traceable to unstimulated CD4+ memory cells. The average Treg-derived proportion among mappable alloreactive CD4+ clones was less than 80% with siplizumab versus 26.9% in controls. Naive T cells were seen as more diverse than memory cells and as major alloresponse contributors. The authors did not confirm suppressive function in proliferating Tregs from siplizumab cultures.

The sequence was collected from a human donor in good health. Source material: non-Treg CD4+ T cells sorted from blood.

CDR3: CASSVGIHNEQFF. The CDR3 DNA is TGTGCCAGTAGTGTCGGGATCCACAATGAGCAGTTCTTC. The chain recombines TRBV19 with TRBJ2-1; possibly TRBD2 for D (5 bases). From germline, CDR1 is LNHDA and CDR2 SQIVND (reference sequence). This CDR3 has 13 residues. With 5 bases removed from V and 5 bases from J, the gap between germline ends came to 10 bases.